This T cell receptor (beta chain) emerged from a study of cytomegalovirus exposure and HLA in healthy donors. Remarks on this clone: Its antigen is unknown.

Primers included in the PCR were 60 Vbeta and 13 Jbeta primers. The repertoire was sequenced with immunoSEQ multiplex PCR; TCRdb's copy has only in-frame clones and lacks some. The sample includes approximately 150,000 clones, approximately 80% seen only once; the top ten take approximately 14%. The V gene end was trimmed by 5 bases and the J gene end by 3 bases; junction bases not matched to a gene: 3. Germline CDR1 is MNHEY and CDR2 is SMNVEV (reference sequence). The CDR3 totals 15 residues. The study's findings and limits: Most TCR beta V segments were productive about 90% or about 30% of the time in an earlier analysis. Donors were assumed by presence/absence analyses to have roughly uniform sequencing depth.

V usage is TRBV27 and J usage is TRBJ2-1, with 11 bases identical to TRBD2. The specimen was PBMCs. The receptor was isolated from a woman aged 35 to 49 in good health and CMV-seronegative. For the CDR3, the DNA is TGTGCCAGCAGTCCTAGCGGGGGGCTCTACAATGAGCAGTTCTTC. Its translation: CASSPSGGLYNEQFF.